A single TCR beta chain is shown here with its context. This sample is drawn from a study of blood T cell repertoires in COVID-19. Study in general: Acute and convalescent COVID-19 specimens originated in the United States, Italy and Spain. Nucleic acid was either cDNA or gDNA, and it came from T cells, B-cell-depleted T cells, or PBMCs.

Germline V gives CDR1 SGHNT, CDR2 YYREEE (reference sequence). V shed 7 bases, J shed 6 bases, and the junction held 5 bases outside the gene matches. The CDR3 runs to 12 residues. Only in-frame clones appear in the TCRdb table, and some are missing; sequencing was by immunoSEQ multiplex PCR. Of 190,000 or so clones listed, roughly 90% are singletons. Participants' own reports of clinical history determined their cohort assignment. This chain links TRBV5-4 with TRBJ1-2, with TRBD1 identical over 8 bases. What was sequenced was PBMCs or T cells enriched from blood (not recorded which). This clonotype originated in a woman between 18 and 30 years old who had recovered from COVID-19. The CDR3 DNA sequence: TGTGCCAGCGGGACAGGAAAAAATGGCTACACCTTC. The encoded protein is CASGTGKNGYTF.